A single sample gave rise to the 32 T cell receptor beta chains below, sequenced in a study of blood T cell repertoires in COVID-19. Repertoires were generated with immunoSEQ multiplex PCR, while TCRdb's copy carries only in-frame clones and drops some. The data contain 200,000 to 300,000 clones, roughly 84% of them singletons. Sequencing input: peripheral blood. The origin of the receptors is a woman aged 40-49 years who had recovered from COVID-19.

The chain recombines TRBV9 with TRBJ2-1, with TRBD2 identical over 8 bases. Trimming removed 4 bases from V and 4 bases from J; junction bases left unmatched: 13. Germline V lookup: CDR1 SGDLS, CDR2 YYNGEE. CDR3 length equals 17 residues. CDR3 bases: TGTGCCAGCAGCAGCCAGCGGGGGCCCAACCTATACAATGAGCAGTTCTTC. It encodes CASSSQRGPNLYNEQFF.

The V call is TRBV28, the J call TRBJ2-7; 10 bases match TRBD1. V dropped 10 bases and J dropped 7; count of bases not matched to a gene: 19. Germline V lookup: CDR1 MDHEN, CDR2 SYDVKM. The CDR3 loop spans 16 amino acids. Here the CDR3 reads CATKAGTGALAGEQYF. In DNA form, the CDR3 reads TGTGCCACCAAAGCCGGGACAGGGGCGTTAGCTGGGGAGCAGTACTTC.

The chain's CDR3 is CASSEALQGGTEAFF. The CDR3 DNA follows: TGTGCCAGCAGTGAAGCGCTTCAGGGTGGTACTGAAGCTTTCTTT. This sequence joins TRBV2 and TRBJ1-1, with D perhaps matching TRBD1 (5 bases). The CDR3 runs to 15 residues. CDR1 and CDR2 (germline): SNHLY, FYNNEI. V lost 0 bases to trimming and J lost 5 bases, with 13 bases between them.

The chain couples TRBV5-1 to TRBJ1-3; D uncertain. Trimming took 0 bases from V and 0 from J, leaving 7 bases between them. CDR3 size: 15 residues. CDR1 and CDR2 from the germline V gene are SGHRS and YFSETQ. The CDR3 bases are TGCGCCAGCAGCTTGGAATATTACTCTGGAAACACCATATATTTT. This codes for CASSLEYYSGNTIYF.

This clone was recorded only once. This chain uses TRBV28 with TRBJ1-5, with TRBD1 identical over 11 bases. The CDR3 runs 15 residues. CDR1 is MDHEN and CDR2 is SYDVKM in the germline V gene. With V trimmed by 6 bases and J by 4 bases, 5 bases remained unmatched. The CDR3 is CASRSGTGGNQPQHF. CDR3 nucleotides: TGTGCCAGCAGGTCCGGGACAGGGGGTAATCAGCCCCAGCATTTT.

The chain employs TRBV11-3 and TRBJ2-7; D perhaps matches TRBD1 (5 bases). Germline CDR1 and CDR2: SGHNT and YENEEA. The CDR3 spans 15 residues. The germline V and J ends were trimmed by 1 base and 5 bases, with 15 bases remaining between them. DNA for the CDR3: TGTGCCAGCAGCTTAGGGCAGGGTAAGGGCCACGAGCAGTACTTC. It is translated as CASSLGQGKGHEQYF.

This clone was seen once. The chain links TRBV5-6 to TRBJ2-1; tentatively, D is TRBD2 (7 bases). Germline V gives CDR1 SGHDT, CDR2 YYEEEE. V lost 4 bases and J lost 8, with 25 bases in between. The CDR3 totals 17 residues. CDR3 DNA: TGTGCCAGCAGCCCGGTCGTTCGGGGGGCGTGGGGTCATGAGCAGTTCTTC. It translates to CASSPVVRGAWGHEQFF.

The V gene is TRBV6-6, the J gene TRBJ2-1; 8 bases are shared with TRBD2. The V gene's germline CDR1 is MNHNY and CDR2 SVGAGI (reference sequence). J lost 6 bases, V lost 1 base, and 5 bases had no gene match. CDR3 length equals 15 residues. CDR3 DNA: TGTGCCAGCAGTTACTTGCCCAGCGGGGGCAATGAGCAGTTCTTC. It specifies CASSYLPSGGNEQFF.

The chain combines TRBV30 with TRBJ2-3, with TRBD2 matching 8 bases. The ends lost 5 bases at V and 4 bases at J; junction bases unmatched: 5. The CDR3 is made up of 13 amino acids. Germline assignment: CDR1 GTSNPN and CDR2 SVGIG (reference sequence). The DNA of the CDR3 is TGTGCCTGGGGGCGGGGGGAGGCAGATACGCAGTATTTT. Amino acids: CAWGRGEADTQYF.

This clone appeared a single time. The chain combines TRBV7-2 with TRBJ2-2; 9 bases are shared with TRBD2. Germline CDR1 reads SGHTA; CDR2 reads FQGNSA. The CDR3 is 15 amino acids. Losses at the gene ends were 4 bases for V and 5 bases for J; bases not matched to a gene: 5. The CDR3 sequence is CASSSSGGRTGELFF. The CDR3 DNA is TGTGCCAGCAGCTCAAGCGGGGGGCGTACCGGGGAGCTGTTTTTT.

The chain has TRBV19 and TRBJ2-6; 7 bases are shared with TRBD1. With 5 bases clipped from V and 2 bases from J, the junction kept 3 bases outside the gene matches. The CDR3 has 15 residues. Germline V gene sequence: CDR1 LNHDA, CDR2 SQIVND (reference sequence). CDR3 in DNA: TGTGCCAGTAGTTTCCAGGGGGCTGGGGCCAACGTCCTGACTTTC. Its protein is CASSFQGAGANVLTF. The whole variable domain, remainder taken from reference TRBV19 and TRBJ2-6, is DGGITQSPKYLFRKEGQNVTLSCEQNLNHDAMYWYRQDPGQGLRLIYYSQIVNDFQKGDIAEGYSVSREKKESFPLTVTSAQKNPTAFYLCASSFQGAGANVLTFGAGSRLTVL.

The V call is TRBV30, the J call TRBJ1-4; D is unclear. Germline V gives CDR1 GTSNPN, CDR2 SVGIG (reference sequence). The CDR3 length is 15 residues. The V and J ends lost 5 bases and 8 bases respectively, with 21 bases between them. The CDR3 DNA reads TGTGCCTGGGGTTCCTCGGGAGTAAGAAGGGAAAAACTGTTTTTT. Translating gives CAWGSSGVRREKLFF.

This clone was detected once. The rearrangement uses TRBV27 and TRBJ2-1, with 9 positions matching TRBD1. Looked up from germline, CDR1 is MNHEY and CDR2 is SMNVEV (reference sequence). J lost 1 base, V lost 1 base, and 26 bases had no gene match. This CDR3 is 24 amino acids long. The CDR3 loop is CASSLFLSFARGTGRFGSYNEQFF. DNA of the CDR3: TGTGCCAGCAGTTTATTCCTCTCCTTCGCCCGAGGGACAGGGAGGTTCGGGTCCTACAATGAGCAGTTCTTC.

The chain recombines TRBV19 with TRBJ2-4, with 7 nucleotides matching TRBD2. V was clipped by 7 bases and J by 8 bases; unmatched bases: 14. This CDR3 comprises 15 residues. Germline V gene sequence: CDR1 LNHDA, CDR2 SQIVND (reference sequence). For the CDR3, the DNA is TGTGCCAGTAAGCGGGCGGGCGGGGGAAAAGACATTCAGTACTTC. Its translation is CASKRAGGGKDIQYF.

This chain connects TRBV11-1 to TRBJ2-7, with a possible D match to TRBD2 (6 bases). V was trimmed by 9 bases and J by 2 bases, leaving 17 bases between them. The CDR3 runs 14 residues. Germline CDR1 SGHAT, CDR2 FQDESV (reference sequence). CDR3 protein: CASSRGTVTYEQYF. CDR3 nucleotides: TGTGCCAGTTCCCGGGGGACGGTGACCTACGAGCAGTACTTC.

A remark on this clone: The sample contains more than one DNA sequence encoding this CDR3. This chain links TRBV19 with TRBJ1-1; D is uncertain. CDR3 size: 13 residues. The germline V gene encodes CDR1 LNHDA and CDR2 SQIVND (reference sequence). V lost 3 bases and J 0 bases, leaving 5 bases between the germline ends. This CDR3 is CASSMAVNTEAFF. The CDR3 DNA reads as TGTGCCAGTAGTATGGCGGTGAACACTGAAGCTTTCTTT.

This clone was detected only a few times. V is TRBV24-1 and J is TRBJ1-5; D possibly corresponds to TRBD1 (5 bases). This CDR3 is built from 14 residues. The V end was cut by 6 bases, the J end by 3 bases, with 11 bases between. Germline V gene data show CDR1 as KGHDR and CDR2 as SFDVKD. The CDR3 DNA reads as TGTGCCACCAGTTCGGGCAGGGTCAATCAGCCCCAGCATTTT. Its translation: CATSSGRVNQPQHF.

A remark on this clone: Other DNA sequences of this sample code for an identical CDR3. The chain couples TRBV6-5 to TRBJ1-5, with TRBD1 matching 7 bases. The germline V gene has CDR1 MNHEY and CDR2 SVGAGI. Trimming took 0 bases from V and 7 from J; bases not matched to a gene: 3. The CDR3 totals 14 residues. CDR3 residues: CASSYSAGGQPQHF. The CDR3 nucleotides are TGTGCCAGCAGTTACTCGGCAGGGGGGCAGCCCCAGCATTTT.

The chain uses TRBV5-1 and TRBJ1-3; D is unclear. Germline-derived CDR1 and CDR2 are SGHRS and YFSETQ. Trimming took off 2 bases at V and 0 bases at J, with 9 bases between the two ends. The CDR3 sequence is 15 residues long. The CDR3 loop is CASSFDSSSGNTIYF. CDR3 coding DNA: TGCGCCAGCAGCTTTGACTCTAGCTCTGGAAACACCATATATTTT. Using reference TRBV5-1 and TRBJ1-3 for the parts outside the CDR3, the full variable domain is KAGVTQTPRYLIKTRGQQVTLSCSPISGHRSVSWYQQTPGQGLQFLFEYFSETQRNKGNFPGRFSGRQFSNSRSEMNVSTLELGDSALYLCASSFDSSSGNTIYFGEGSWLTVV.

This clone was counted a few times. This chain uses TRBV14 with TRBJ1-1, with D unresolved. Per germline, CDR1 SGHDN and CDR2 FVKESK. The CDR3 extends over 14 amino acids. V was pared by 1 base and J by 11 bases, with 17 bases between. Here the CDR3 DNA reads TGTGCCAGCAGCCAAGGGAATTCCGAGGCGAGGGCTTTCTTT. This sequence encodes CASSQGNSEARAFF.

In nucleotides, the CDR3 is TGCGCCAGCAGCTTGGCGGGGATGGGATTTGGAAACACCATATATTTT. Amino acid sequence: CASSLAGMGFGNTIYF. The rearrangement joins TRBV5-1 to TRBJ1-3; no clear D gene. Trimming took 0 bases from V and 3 from J, leaving 13 bases between them. CDR1 SGHRS and CDR2 YFSETQ come from the germline V gene. The length of the CDR3 is 16 residues.

The chain links TRBV2 to TRBJ2-4, with TRBD1 as a possible D gene (5 bases). Germline CDR1 reads SNHLY; CDR2 reads FYNNEI. The CDR3 runs to 11 residues. V was clipped by 4 bases and J by 12 bases, with 10 bases between them. CDR3 protein: CASSVGRAQYF. CDR3 DNA sequence: TGTGCCAGCAGTGTCGGCAGGGCTCAGTACTTC.

The gene calls are TRBV28 and TRBJ2-7; TRBD1 matches 10 bases. Germline values: CDR1 MDHEN, CDR2 SYDVKM. V trimming: 9 bases; J trimming: 4 bases; junction bases outside the gene matches: 12. There are 15 residues in the CDR3. The CDR3 DNA reads TGTGCCAGTCGGACAGGGGGTCTTAACGAATACGAGCAGTACTTC. Encoded protein: CASRTGGLNEYEQYF.

The rearrangement uses TRBV12-3 or TRBV12-4 and TRBJ1-6, with 7 bases identical to TRBD1. V shed 5 bases, J shed 7 bases, and the junction held 2 bases outside the gene matches. The CDR3 has 13 residues. The CDR3 is CASSDRENSPLHF. The CDR3 nucleotides are TGTGCCAGCAGTGACAGGGAGAATTCACCCCTCCACTTT.

V is TRBV4-1 and J is TRBJ1-4; D is ambiguous. Germline V CDR1 and CDR2: MGHRA, YSYEKL. The CDR3 length is 12 residues. V was cut by 1 base and J by 6 bases, with 3 bases left in between. CDR3 residues: CASSQVYEKLFF. DNA for the CDR3: TGCGCCAGCAGCCAAGTATATGAAAAACTGTTTTTT.

The V and J genes are TRBV29-1 and TRBJ1-3, with TRBD1 as a possible D gene (5 bases). V dropped 3 bases and J dropped 3 bases, with 18 bases sitting between them. The CDR3 is 16 residues long. Germline V gene sequence: CDR1 SQVTM, CDR2 ANQGSEA. The CDR3 nucleotides read TGCAGCGTTGAGGGGAGGGGAAAGGATGTTGGAAACACCATATATTTT. Residues: CSVEGRGKDVGNTIYF.

Written as DNA, the CDR3 is TGCGCCAGCAGCCCCGGACAGGTCGGAGAGACCCAGTACTTC. Residues: CASSPGQVGETQYF. This chain links TRBV5-1 with TRBJ2-5; 7 bases are a match to TRBD1. Germline CDR1 SGHRS, CDR2 YFSETQ. The V segment lost 4 bases and the J segment 4 bases; nucleotides outside the gene matches: 7. CDR3 length equals 14 residues.

The sample holds a few counts of this clone. The chain combines TRBV28 with TRBJ1-5; 10 bases match TRBD1. Germline CDR1 is MDHEN and CDR2 is SYDVKM. The CDR3 has 15 amino acids. The V gene end was trimmed by 6 bases and the J gene end by 2 bases; junction bases not matched to a gene: 4. The CDR3, as DNA: TGTGCCAGCAGACTGACAGGGGGCGGCAATCAGCCCCAGCATTTT. It yields the protein CASRLTGGGNQPQHF.

The chain carries TRBV18 and TRBJ1-5; TRBD1 agrees at 7 bases. The CDR3 consists of 15 residues. Germline trimming cut 6 bases from V and 5 bases from J; bases unmatched to any gene: 10. Germline lookup yields CDR1 KGHSH and CDR2 LQKENI. This CDR3 is CASSPSEGAYQPQHF. The CDR3 region has the DNA TGTGCCAGCTCCCCGTCAGAGGGGGCCTATCAGCCCCAGCATTTT.

CDR3 DNA sequence: TGTGCCAGCAGCACACACGGGGATCACACTGAAGCTTTCTTT. Encoded protein: CASSTHGDHTEAFF. The rearrangement uses TRBV3-1 (or the pseudogene TRBV3-2) and TRBJ1-1; D ambiguous. The CDR3 spans 14 residues. In germline, CDR1 is LGHDT, CDR2 YNNKEL (reference sequence). Trimming pared 5 bases from V and 3 bases from J, leaving 13 bases between.

The chain joins TRBV3-1 (or the pseudogene TRBV3-2) to TRBJ2-5; maybe TRBD2 (7 bases). Germline CDR1 LGHDT, CDR2 YNNKEL (reference sequence). This CDR3 comprises 13 residues. Trimming pared 4 bases from V and 4 bases from J, leaving 10 bases between. The CDR3 loop is CASSLRGAETQYF. The CDR3 DNA follows: TGTGCCAGCAGCCTCCGGGGGGCAGAGACCCAGTACTTC.

This sequence joins TRBV29-1 and TRBJ1-3; a possible D gene is TRBD1 (5 bases). CDR1 is SQVTM and CDR2 is ANQGSEA in the germline V gene. Trimming took off 4 bases at V and 4 bases at J, with 11 bases between the two ends. This CDR3 is built from 13 residues. The CDR3 loop is CSVARVGGNTIYF. CDR3 DNA: TGCAGCGTTGCCAGGGTGGGAGGAAACACCATATATTTT.